One and the same sample provided the 10 T cell receptor beta chains below, sequenced in a study of spatial heterogeneity in lung cancer. TCRdb re-called the 5' RACE reads through MiXCR, storing one row per CDR3 protein. The sample shows 95,000 to 120,000 distinct CDR3 sequences, roughly a tenth of them seen only once. Indicated time point: blood at routine non-recurrence follow-up after resection. Source: PBMCs, taken at follow-up. These receptors all stem from a female donor with early-stage non-small cell lung cancer.

This clonotype was observed a few times. This chain uses TRBV5-1 with TRBJ2-5; 7 bases match TRBD1. V lost 1 base, J lost 5 bases, and 5 bases stayed unmatched. The germline V gene encodes CDR1 SGHRS and CDR2 YFSETQ. CDR3 length: 14 residues. CDR3 coding DNA: TGCGCCAGCAGCTTGTACAGGGGATCGGAGACCCAGTACTTC. Amino acid sequence: CASSLYRGSETQYF.

This clonotype was seen many times. The chain carries TRBV7-9 and TRBJ2-6, with D possibly called TRBD1 or TRBD2 (5 bases each). Germline CDR1 SEHNR, CDR2 FQNEAQ (reference sequence). V was cut by 6 bases and J by 0 bases, with 6 bases left in between. CDR3 length: 14 residues. DNA for the CDR3: TGTGCCAGCAGGGGGGACTCTGGGGCCAACGTCCTGACTTTC. Its translation: CASRGDSGANVLTF.

The V and J genes are TRBV12-3 or TRBV12-4 and TRBJ2-5; no firm D call. Trimming removed 6 bases from V and 1 base from J, with 15 bases in between. The CDR3 covers 15 residues. The CDR3 here is CASSIARVRQETQYF. CDR3 sequence (DNA): TGTGCCAGCAGCATTGCTAGGGTGCGCCAAGAGACCCAGTACTTC.

DNA of the CDR3: TGCAGTGCTAGCTTGGTGTATGGCTACACCTTC. It yields the protein CSASLVYGYTF. The chain links TRBV20-1 to TRBJ1-2; D is ambiguous. Germline V lookup: CDR1 DFQATT, CDR2 SNEGSKA (reference sequence). Trimming removed 3 bases from V and 5 bases from J, with 7 bases in between. The CDR3 totals 11 residues.

The table lists this clonotype with a few counts. This sequence joins TRBV6-6 and TRBJ2-3, with D possibly being TRBD2 (5 bases). The germline V and J ends were trimmed by 5 bases and 1 base, with 13 bases remaining between them. From germline, CDR1 is MNHNY and CDR2 SVGAGI (reference sequence). CDR3 size: 15 residues. The CDR3 nucleotides read TGTGCCAGCAGTAACGAGGGCCGGCGCACAGATACGCAGTATTTT. Translation gives CASSNEGRRTDTQYF.

There are a few counts of this clonotype. The rearrangement links TRBV28 to TRBJ2-3; D gene uncertain. CDR3 length: 13 amino acids. CDR1 is MDHEN, CDR2 SYDVKM, per germline. V dropped 7 bases and J dropped 5 bases, with 13 bases sitting between them. The CDR3: CASTAQNLDTQYF. Here the CDR3 DNA reads TGTGCCAGCACCGCCCAAAACCTAGATACGCAGTATTTT. Complete variable domain (other parts from reference TRBV28 and TRBJ2-3): DVKVTQSSRYLVKRTGEKVFLECVQDMDHENMFWYRQDPGLGLRLIYFSYDVKMKEKGDIPEGYSVSREKKERFSLILESASTNQTSMYLCASTAQNLDTQYFGPGTRLTVL.

In its sample, this clonotype was seen many times. The chain couples TRBV12-3 or TRBV12-4 to TRBJ1-1; no clear D gene. Deletions cut 2 bases from V and 4 bases from J, with 11 bases between. The CDR3 covers 14 residues. The DNA of the CDR3 is TGTGCCAGCAGTTTAAGGCTAGGTGTCACTGAAGCTTTCTTT. Its protein is CASSLRLGVTEAFF.

This clonotype was seen more than once but under ten times. The chain uses TRBV29-1 and TRBJ2-6; D uncertain. The ends were cut back, 0 bases at V and 4 bases at J, with 10 bases in the middle. The germline V gene encodes CDR1 SQVTM and CDR2 ANQGSEA. This CDR3 spans 15 amino acids. The CDR3 is CSVEDSYGGANVLTF. CDR3 nucleotide sequence: TGCAGCGTTGAAGATTCGTATGGCGGGGCCAACGTCCTGACTTTC.

The chain combines TRBV7-2 with TRBJ1-1; weak D call: TRBD1 (6 bases). This CDR3 spans 15 amino acids. Trimming removed 5 bases at V and 1 base at J, with 14 bases between. Germline CDR1 reads SGHTA; CDR2 reads FQGNSA. Here the CDR3 reads CASSIGGGRNTEAFF. The CDR3 DNA sequence: TGTGCCAGCAGCATAGGGGGAGGCCGGAACACTGAAGCTTTCTTT.

This clonotype has only a few counts. This sequence joins TRBV19 and TRBJ1-2; 7 bases map to TRBD1. The ends lost 3 bases at V and 2 bases at J; junction bases unmatched: 12. Germline values: CDR1 LNHDA, CDR2 SQIVND (reference sequence). The CDR3 contains 17 residues. The CDR3 region has the DNA TGTGCCAGTAGTATTACCCCCGCGACAGGGTCCAACTATGGCTACACCTTC. Translated: CASSITPATGSNYGYTF.